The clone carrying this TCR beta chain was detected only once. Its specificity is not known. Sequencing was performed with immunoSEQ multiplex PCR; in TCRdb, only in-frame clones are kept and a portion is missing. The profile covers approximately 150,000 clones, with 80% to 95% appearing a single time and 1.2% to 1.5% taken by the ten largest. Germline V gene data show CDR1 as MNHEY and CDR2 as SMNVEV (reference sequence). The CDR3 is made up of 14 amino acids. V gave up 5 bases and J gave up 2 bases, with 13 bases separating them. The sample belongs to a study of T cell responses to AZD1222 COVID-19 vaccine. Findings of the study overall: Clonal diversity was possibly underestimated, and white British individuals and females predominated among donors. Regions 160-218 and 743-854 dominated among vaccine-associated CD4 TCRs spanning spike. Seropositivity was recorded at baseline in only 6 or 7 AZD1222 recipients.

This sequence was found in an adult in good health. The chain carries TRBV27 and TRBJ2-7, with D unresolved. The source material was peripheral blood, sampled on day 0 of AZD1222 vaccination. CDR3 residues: CASSPLTSAYEQYF. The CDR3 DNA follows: TGTGCCAGCAGTCCGCTGACTTCCGCCTACGAGCAGTACTTC.